The T cell receptor beta chain described here comes from a study of blood T cell repertoires in COVID-19. The wider study: Nucleic acid was either cDNA or gDNA, and it came from T cells, B-cell-depleted T cells, or PBMCs.

Produced via immunoSEQ multiplex PCR; TCRdb's table is partial and in-frame only. In the table there are approximately 250,000 clones, approximately 87% of which are singletons. Germline V gene data show CDR1 as LGHNA and CDR2 as YNFKEQ. There are 15 residues in the CDR3. The trim removed 4 bases at V and 2 bases at J, leaving 4 bases unmatched. The V and J genes are TRBV4-2 and TRBJ1-2; 10 bases agree with TRBD1. The source material was peripheral blood. This TCR derives from a human donor in a cohort sampled during active COVID-19. The CDR3 bases are TGTGCCAGCAGCCCAGGGACAGGGGAAAACTATGGCTACACCTTC. Translating gives CASSPGTGENYGYTF.